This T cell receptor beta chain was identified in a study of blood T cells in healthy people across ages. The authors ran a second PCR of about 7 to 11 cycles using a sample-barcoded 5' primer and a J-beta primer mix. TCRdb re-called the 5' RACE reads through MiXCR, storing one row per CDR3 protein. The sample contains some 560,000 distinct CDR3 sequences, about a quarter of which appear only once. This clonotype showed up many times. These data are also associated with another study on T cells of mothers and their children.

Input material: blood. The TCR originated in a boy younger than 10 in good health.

CDR3 in DNA: TGTGCCAGCAGCCAAGATGCCTCCACAGATACGCAGTATTTT. This gives the protein CASSQDASTDTQYF. The chain recombines TRBV3-1 with TRBJ2-3, with D hard to call. The germline gives CDR1 LGHDT, CDR2 YNNKEL (reference sequence). The V gene lost 0 bases and the J gene lost 2 bases, with 6 bases spanning the gap. The CDR3 consists of 14 residues.